This is a list of T cell receptor beta chains from one sample in a study of Ad26.COV2.S vaccination and SARS-CoV-2 variants. Only in-frame clones appear in the TCRdb table, and some are missing; sequencing was by immunoSEQ multiplex PCR. The sample comprises around 250,000 clones, 70% to 90% of which are singletons, and 2.5% to 3.5% rests with the top ten. Sequencing was performed on peripheral blood, taken in a trial of Ad26.COV2.S vaccine versus placebo. Every receptor here comes from a person aged 18 to 65 who received the Ad26.COV2.S COVID-19 vaccine or a placebo. Both conserved end residues are part of each CDR3. Each record gives: J gene, clone size, V gene, D gene, CDR3 DNA, CDR3 protein. A D gene is named only where the DNA matches it firmly. Expanded clones are given a class, and other clones once, few, many or no size at all.

j_gene: TRBJ1-4; abundance: NA; v_gene: TRBV28; d_gene: NA; CDR3nt: TGTGCCAGCAGTTTATCGGGGAGTGCAACTAATGAAAAACTGTTTTTT; CDR3aa: CASSLSGSATNEKLFF
j_gene: TRBJ1-2; abundance: NA; v_gene: TRBV5-1; d_gene: TRBD1; CDR3nt: TGCGCCAGCAGCTTGGGTGGGACAGCTAACTATGGCTACACCTTC; CDR3aa: CASSLGGTANYGYTF
j_gene: TRBJ2-7; abundance: once; v_gene: TRBV18; d_gene: NA; CDR3nt: TGTGCCAGCTCACGAGAGGGTTACTCCTACGAGCAGTACTTC; CDR3aa: CASSREGYSYEQYF
j_gene: TRBJ1-1; abundance: NA; v_gene: TRBV10-3; d_gene: NA; CDR3nt: TGTGCCATCAGTGCTACAGGGAGAAGCTCCTTCATGAACACTGAAGCTTTCTTT; CDR3aa: CAISATGRSSFMNTEAFF
j_gene: TRBJ2-1; abundance: NA; v_gene: TRBV4-3; d_gene: NA; CDR3nt: TGCGCCAGCAGCCAAGGGGGGAGCAGGGACTCCTACAATGAGCAGTTCTTC; CDR3aa: CASSQGGSRDSYNEQFF
j_gene: TRBJ2-7; abundance: NA; v_gene: TRBV11-2; d_gene: NA; CDR3nt: TGTGCCAGCAGTTTACCAGGCGAGCAGTACTTC; CDR3aa: CASSLPGEQYF
j_gene: TRBJ1-2; abundance: NA; v_gene: TRBV6-1; d_gene: NA; CDR3nt: TGTGCCAGCAGTGAAGCCCCGGGGGCGCGTGGCTACACCTTC; CDR3aa: CASSEAPGARGYTF
j_gene: TRBJ2-5; abundance: once; v_gene: TRBV21-1; d_gene: NA; CDR3nt: TGTGCCAGTTCCTCCCTCGGGACAGTAGAGACCCAGTACTTC; CDR3aa: CASSSLGTVETQYF
j_gene: TRBJ2-3; abundance: NA; v_gene: TRBV11-2; d_gene: NA; CDR3nt: TGTGCCAGCAGCTTAGATAGGTCCGGTACGCAGTATTTT; CDR3aa: CASSLDRSGTQYF
j_gene: TRBJ2-3; abundance: NA; v_gene: TRBV11-2; d_gene: NA; CDR3nt: TGTGCCAGCAGCTTAGATAGGGATACGCAGTATTTT; CDR3aa: CASSLDRDTQYF
j_gene: TRBJ2-1; abundance: NA; v_gene: TRBV27; d_gene: TRBD2; CDR3nt: TGTGCCAGCAGTTTGGTCTGGGAGGGCAATGAGCAGTTCTTC; CDR3aa: CASSLVWEGNEQFF
j_gene: TRBJ2-3; abundance: NA; v_gene: TRBV11-2; d_gene: NA; CDR3nt: TGTGCCAGCAGCTTAGGCTGGGGCAGGGGCACAGATACGCAGTATTTT; CDR3aa: CASSLGWGRGTDTQYF
j_gene: TRBJ1-1; abundance: NA; v_gene: TRBV18; d_gene: NA; CDR3nt: TGTGCCAGCTCACCCTACCACATAGGAGGTCGTACTGAAGCTTTCTTT; CDR3aa: CASSPYHIGGRTEAFF
j_gene: TRBJ1-2; abundance: NA; v_gene: TRBV16; d_gene: NA; CDR3nt: TGTGCCAGCAGCCAATCGGAAAGGGGTGGCTACACCTTC; CDR3aa: CASSQSERGGYTF
j_gene: TRBJ2-7; abundance: NA; v_gene: TRBV4-1; d_gene: NA; CDR3nt: TGCGCCAGCAGCCATGCTTCGCTCGGGACTCGTAACGCCTACGAGCAGTACTTC; CDR3aa: CASSHASLGTRNAYEQYF
j_gene: TRBJ1-2; abundance: once; v_gene: TRBV7-8; d_gene: NA; CDR3nt: TGTGCCAGCAGCCCTGGGCCCTATGGCTACACCTTC; CDR3aa: CASSPGPYGYTF
j_gene: TRBJ2-7; abundance: NA; v_gene: TRBV7-2; d_gene: NA; CDR3nt: TGTGCCAGCAGCTTAGTAGCGGAGATTTACGAGCAGTACTTC; CDR3aa: CASSLVAEIYEQYF
j_gene: TRBJ1-1; abundance: once; v_gene: TRBV6-4; d_gene: NA; CDR3nt: TGTGCCAGCAGTGACTCAGGGAACACTGAAGCTTTCTTT; CDR3aa: CASSDSGNTEAFF
j_gene: TRBJ2-2; abundance: once; v_gene: TRBV5-1; d_gene: NA; CDR3nt: TGCGCCAGCGAGGCAGGGTACGGTGCCGGGGAGCTGTTTTTT; CDR3aa: CASEAGYGAGELFF
j_gene: TRBJ2-2; abundance: NA; v_gene: TRBV27; d_gene: NA; CDR3nt: TGTGCCAGCAGCAGATTCGGGGAGCTGTTTTTT; CDR3aa: CASSRFGELFF
j_gene: TRBJ1-1; abundance: NA; v_gene: TRBV18; d_gene: NA; CDR3nt: TGTGCCAGCTCGTTTACAAGGGGACTCAGGAACACTGAAGCTTTCTTT; CDR3aa: CASSFTRGLRNTEAFF
j_gene: TRBJ2-7; abundance: NA; v_gene: TRBV7-9; d_gene: TRBD1; CDR3nt: TGTGCCAGCAGCTTAGCCAGGGGGCCCTACGAGCAGTACTTC; CDR3aa: CASSLARGPYEQYF
j_gene: TRBJ1-6; abundance: NA; v_gene: TRBV7-9; d_gene: NA; CDR3nt: TGTGCCAGCAGCTTAATCGACTCCTATAATTCACCCCTCCACTTT; CDR3aa: CASSLIDSYNSPLHF
j_gene: TRBJ1-2; abundance: NA; v_gene: TRBV2; d_gene: NA; CDR3nt: TGTGCCAGCAGTGAACAGGGTACCTCGTATGGCTACACCTTC; CDR3aa: CASSEQGTSYGYTF
j_gene: TRBJ2-7; abundance: many; v_gene: TRBV12-3/TRBV12-4; d_gene: NA; CDR3nt: TGTGCCAGCAGTTTGACATCCTACGAGCAGTACTTC; CDR3aa: CASSLTSYEQYF
j_gene: TRBJ2-1; abundance: NA; v_gene: TRBV5-1; d_gene: NA; CDR3nt: TGCGCCAGCAGCTTGGGGCCTCGGAATGAGCAGTTCTTC; CDR3aa: CASSLGPRNEQFF
j_gene: TRBJ2-3; abundance: NA; v_gene: TRBV28; d_gene: TRBD1; CDR3nt: TGTGCCAGCAGTTTCCCTGACAGGGAAGGCACAGATACGCAGTATTTT; CDR3aa: CASSFPDREGTDTQYF
j_gene: TRBJ2-3; abundance: NA; v_gene: TRBV30; d_gene: TRBD1; CDR3nt: TGTGCCTGGGGGAGACAGGGAAGGGTAATAGATACGCAGTATTTT; CDR3aa: CAWGRQGRVIDTQYF
j_gene: TRBJ2-7; abundance: NA; v_gene: TRBV6-6; d_gene: NA; CDR3nt: TGTGCCAGCAGTTACGCTCGCGGCTACGAGCAGTACTTC; CDR3aa: CASSYARGYEQYF
j_gene: TRBJ1-1; abundance: NA; v_gene: TRBV28; d_gene: NA; CDR3nt: TGTGCCAGCAGTTTAGGGGGGGCGCGAGGCACTGAAGCTTTCTTT; CDR3aa: CASSLGGARGTEAFF
j_gene: TRBJ2-2; abundance: NA; v_gene: TRBV4-2; d_gene: TRBD2; CDR3nt: TGTGCCAGCAGCCAAGATTCCCTAGCGGGGTGGACCGGGGAGCTGTTTTTT; CDR3aa: CASSQDSLAGWTGELFF
j_gene: TRBJ2-1; abundance: NA; v_gene: TRBV6-2/TRBV6-3; d_gene: TRBD2; CDR3nt: TGTGCCAGCAGTTACTCGGGCGGGGGGTACAATGAGCAGTTCTTC; CDR3aa: CASSYSGGGYNEQFF
j_gene: TRBJ2-1; abundance: NA; v_gene: TRBV27; d_gene: TRBD2; CDR3nt: TGTGCCAGCAGTTTATCTCTAGCGGGAGGTGTGGGTGAGCAGTTCTTC; CDR3aa: CASSLSLAGGVGEQFF
j_gene: TRBJ2-5; abundance: once; v_gene: TRBV2; d_gene: TRBD1; CDR3nt: TGTGCCAGCAGACCCGGGACAGGGCTAGAGACCCAGTACTTC; CDR3aa: CASRPGTGLETQYF
j_gene: TRBJ1-2; abundance: once; v_gene: TRBV5-1; d_gene: NA; CDR3nt: TGCGCCAGCAGCCTCGGGGGCAACTATGGCTACACCTTC; CDR3aa: CASSLGGNYGYTF
j_gene: TRBJ2-2; abundance: NA; v_gene: TRBV11-2; d_gene: TRBD1; CDR3nt: TGTGCCAGCAGTTCACAGGGGGCGTCGAACACCGGGGAGCTGTTTTTT; CDR3aa: CASSSQGASNTGELFF
j_gene: TRBJ1-1; abundance: NA; v_gene: TRBV18; d_gene: NA; CDR3nt: TGTGCCAGCTCACCGGTCATGAACACTGAAGCTTTCTTT; CDR3aa: CASSPVMNTEAFF
j_gene: TRBJ2-7; abundance: NA; v_gene: TRBV3-1/TRBV3-2; d_gene: TRBD2; CDR3nt: TGTGCCAGCAGCCCCCCGGGACTACTGACCTACGAGCAGTACTTC; CDR3aa: CASSPPGLLTYEQYF
j_gene: TRBJ1-2; abundance: NA; v_gene: TRBV25-1; d_gene: NA; CDR3nt: TGTGCCAGCAGTTTACAGACCAGCAGGATCTTC; CDR3aa: CASSLQTSRIF
j_gene: TRBJ2-3; abundance: NA; v_gene: TRBV28; d_gene: NA; CDR3nt: TGTGCCAGCAGTTTGGCGGGCCACGCGGCAGATACGCAGTATTTT; CDR3aa: CASSLAGHAADTQYF
j_gene: TRBJ2-7; abundance: NA; v_gene: TRBV3-1/TRBV3-2; d_gene: NA; CDR3nt: TGTGCCAGCAGCCTACAGGGTTCCTACGAGCAGTACTTC; CDR3aa: CASSLQGSYEQYF